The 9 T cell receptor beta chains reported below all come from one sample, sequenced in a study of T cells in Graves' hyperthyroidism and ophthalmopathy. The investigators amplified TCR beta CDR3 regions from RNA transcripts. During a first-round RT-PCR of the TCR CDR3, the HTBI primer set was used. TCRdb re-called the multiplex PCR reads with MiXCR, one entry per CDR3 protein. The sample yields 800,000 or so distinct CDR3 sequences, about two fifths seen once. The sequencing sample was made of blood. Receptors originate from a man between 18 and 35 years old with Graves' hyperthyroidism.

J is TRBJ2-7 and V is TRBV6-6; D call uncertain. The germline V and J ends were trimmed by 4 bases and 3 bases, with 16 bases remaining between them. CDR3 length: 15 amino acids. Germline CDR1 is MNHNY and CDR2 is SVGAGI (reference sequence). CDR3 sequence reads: CASSSSRSSFYEQYF. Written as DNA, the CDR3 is TGTGCCAGCAGTTCGTCCAGGTCCTCCTTCTACGAGCAGTACTTC.

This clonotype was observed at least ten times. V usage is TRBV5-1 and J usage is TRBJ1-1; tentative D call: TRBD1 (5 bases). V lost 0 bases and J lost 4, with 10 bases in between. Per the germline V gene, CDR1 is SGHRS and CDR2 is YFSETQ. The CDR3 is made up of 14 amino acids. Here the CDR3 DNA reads TGCGCCAGCAGCTTGGGAGGGGACGGCACTGAAGCTTTCTTT. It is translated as CASSLGGDGTEAFF.

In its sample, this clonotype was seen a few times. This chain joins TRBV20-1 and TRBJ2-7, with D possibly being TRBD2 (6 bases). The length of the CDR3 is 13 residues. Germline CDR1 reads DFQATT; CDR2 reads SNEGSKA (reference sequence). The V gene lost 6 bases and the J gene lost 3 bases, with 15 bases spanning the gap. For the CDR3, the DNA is TGCAGTGCCGCGGGACGGACAAACTACGAGCAGTACTTC. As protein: CSAAGRTNYEQYF.

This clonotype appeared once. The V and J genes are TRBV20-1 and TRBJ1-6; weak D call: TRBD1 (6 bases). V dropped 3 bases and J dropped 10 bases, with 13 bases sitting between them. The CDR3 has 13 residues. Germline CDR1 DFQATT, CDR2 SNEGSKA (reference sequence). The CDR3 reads CSARVGGQSPLHF. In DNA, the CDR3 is TGCAGTGCTAGGGTAGGGGGGCAATCACCCCTCCACTTT.

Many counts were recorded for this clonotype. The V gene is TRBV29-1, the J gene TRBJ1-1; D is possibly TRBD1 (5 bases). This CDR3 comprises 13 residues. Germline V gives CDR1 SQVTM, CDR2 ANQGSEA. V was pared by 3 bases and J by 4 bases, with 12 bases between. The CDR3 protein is CSVDGAMGTEAFF. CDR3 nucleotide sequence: TGCAGCGTTGACGGGGCTATGGGCACTGAAGCTTTCTTT.

The chain's CDR3 is CSPSGMQETQYF. CDR3 nucleotide sequence: TGCAGCCCGTCCGGGATGCAAGAGACCCAGTACTTC. The chain couples TRBV29-1 to TRBJ2-5; TRBD2 is a possible D gene (5 bases). The length of the CDR3 is 12 residues. V lost 8 bases and J lost 2, with 12 bases in between. Germline V lookup: CDR1 SQVTM, CDR2 ANQGSEA.

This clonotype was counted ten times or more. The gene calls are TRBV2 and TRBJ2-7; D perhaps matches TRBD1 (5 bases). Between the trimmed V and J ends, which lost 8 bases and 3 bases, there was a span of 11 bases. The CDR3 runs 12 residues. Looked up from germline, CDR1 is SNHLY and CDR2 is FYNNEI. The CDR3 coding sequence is TGTGCCAGCCGAAGCGACAGCTACGAGCAGTACTTC. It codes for CASRSDSYEQYF.

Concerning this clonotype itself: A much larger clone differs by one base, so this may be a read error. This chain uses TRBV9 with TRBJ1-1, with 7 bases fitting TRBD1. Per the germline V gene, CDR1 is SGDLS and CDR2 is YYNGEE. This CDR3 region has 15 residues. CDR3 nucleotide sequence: TGTGCCAGCAACGTAGAGGTAGGGGGCATCACTGAAGCTTTCTTT. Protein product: CASNVEVGGITEAFF. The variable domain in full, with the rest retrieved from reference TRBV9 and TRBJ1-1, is DSGVTQTPKHLITATGQRVTLRCSPRSGDLSVYWYQQSLDQGLQFLIQYYNGEERAKGNILERFSAQQFPDLHSELNLSSLELGDSALYFCASNVEVGGITEAFFGQGTRLTVV.

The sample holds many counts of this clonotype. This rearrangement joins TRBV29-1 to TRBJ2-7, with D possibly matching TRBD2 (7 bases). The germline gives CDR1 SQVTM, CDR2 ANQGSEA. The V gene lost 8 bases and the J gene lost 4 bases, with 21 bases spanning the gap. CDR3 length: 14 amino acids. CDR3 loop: CSLWSGGGSYEQYF. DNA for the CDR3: TGCAGCTTATGGTCTGGCGGGGGCTCGTACGAGCAGTACTTC.